The rows below give T cell receptor beta chains drawn from one sample of a study of T cell changes during pregnancy in multiple sclerosis. Clones were sequenced by immunoSEQ multiplex PCR, and TCRdb holds only the in-frame ones, with some missing. The sample consists of 60,000 to 85,000 clones, around 92% of them appearing once. The specimen comprised peripheral blood, sampled in the second trimester of pregnancy. These TCRs come from a female donor in good health, enrolled as a control in a pregnancy study. The CDR3 runs from the conserved cysteine through the conserved F or W. The D gene is left open where the match is weak. Some rows have no size entry. The others give once, few or many, or a class for an expanded clone.

V: TRBV6-1; D: TRBD2; J: TRBJ2-7; size: .; DNA: TGTGCCAGCGGGACTAGCGGATCCTACGAGCAGTACTTC; CDR3: CASGTSGSYEQYF
V: TRBV28; D: .; J: TRBJ1-5; size: .; DNA: TGTGCCAGCAGTTCCGCTTCAGGGGCAGGTAGGAATCAGCCCCAGCATTTT; CDR3: CASSSASGAGRNQPQHF
V: TRBV4-1; D: .; J: TRBJ2-7; size: .; DNA: TGCGCCAGCAGCCAAGAACTAGAAAGCCCCTACGAGCAGTACTTC; CDR3: CASSQELESPYEQYF
V: TRBV18; D: TRBD1; J: TRBJ2-5; size: .; DNA: TGTGCCAGCTCACCACGGAGACAGGGGGTTATATCGAGAGAGACCCAGTACTTC; CDR3: CASSPRRQGVISRETQYF
V: TRBV4-1; D: TRBD1; J: TRBJ2-7; size: .; DNA: TGCGCCAGCAGCCAAGTGATCATAGGGACAGCGCGCTCCTACGAGCAGTACTTC; CDR3: CASSQVIIGTARSYEQYF
V: TRBV9; D: TRBD1; J: TRBJ2-7; size: .; DNA: TGTGCCAGCAGCGTAGGAGGACAGGGCCACTACGAGCAGTACTTC; CDR3: CASSVGGQGHYEQYF
V: TRBV7-8; D: TRBD1; J: TRBJ2-7; size: .; DNA: TGTGCCAGCAGCTTAAGGGGGCCTTCTGCGGGCGAGCAGTACTTC; CDR3: CASSLRGPSAGEQYF
V: TRBV19; D: .; J: TRBJ1-1; size: .; DNA: TGTGCCAGTAGTATGGCAGGGATTTACACTGAAGCTTTCTTT; CDR3: CASSMAGIYTEAFF
V: TRBV7-3; D: TRBD2; J: TRBJ2-1; size: .; DNA: TGTGCCAGCAGCTTCGGGACTAGCGGGGTGAATGAGCAGTTCTTC; CDR3: CASSFGTSGVNEQFF
V: TRBV5-1; D: TRBD2; J: TRBJ2-7; size: .; DNA: TGCGCCAGCAGCCCGAGGACTAGCTCAGCCGAGCAGTACTTC; CDR3: CASSPRTSSAEQYF
V: TRBV6-1; D: .; J: TRBJ2-7; size: .; DNA: TGTGCCAGCAGTGAAGGCTGGCAGGGGAACGAGCAGTACTTC; CDR3: CASSEGWQGNEQYF
V: TRBV19; D: TRBD2; J: TRBJ2-7; size: once; DNA: TGTGCCAGTAGCCCACTAGCGGGAGCACGCTCCTACGAGCAGTACTTC; CDR3: CASSPLAGARSYEQYF
V: TRBV10-3; D: .; J: TRBJ2-3; size: .; DNA: TGTGCCATCTTAGAGGGGGGCACAGATACGCAGTATTTT; CDR3: CAILEGGTDTQYF
V: TRBV7-3; D: TRBD2; J: TRBJ2-1; size: once; DNA: TGTGCCAGCAGCTCCGCCCAGCCGGGGAGCGGGAGGGCCAATGAGCAGTTCTTC; CDR3: CASSSAQPGSGRANEQFF
V: TRBV7-9; D: .; J: TRBJ2-1; size: .; DNA: TGTGCCAGCAGCTTAGAATGGGGGGACGGCTACAATGAGCAGTTCTTC; CDR3: CASSLEWGDGYNEQFF
V: TRBV29-1; D: .; J: TRBJ1-4; size: .; DNA: TGCAGCGCCGCCCAGGGTCAGGCTTTAGAAAAACTGTTTTTT; CDR3: CSAAQGQALEKLFF
V: TRBV25-1; D: TRBD1; J: TRBJ1-1; size: .; DNA: TGTGCCAGCAGCTCCCGGGACAGGGGAGGAGGTGAAGCTTTCTTT; CDR3: CASSSRDRGGGEAFF
V: TRBV5-1; D: .; J: TRBJ1-2; size: .; DNA: TGCGCCAGCAGCTTGGGGCAGGAGGCGAATGGCTACACCTTC; CDR3: CASSLGQEANGYTF
V: TRBV4-1; D: TRBD2; J: TRBJ2-1; size: .; DNA: TGCGCCAGCAGCCAGTTGGGACTAGCGGACAATGAGCAGTTCTTC; CDR3: CASSQLGLADNEQFF
V: TRBV29-1; D: TRBD2; J: TRBJ2-2; size: .; DNA: TGCAGCGTTGCGGGGGGATACACCGGGGAGCTGTTTTTT; CDR3: CSVAGGYTGELFF
V: TRBV28; D: TRBD2; J: TRBJ2-7; size: .; DNA: TGTGCCAGCAGAATGACTAGCGGGAGCTACGAGCAGTACTTC; CDR3: CASRMTSGSYEQYF
V: TRBV19; D: .; J: TRBJ1-1; size: .; DNA: TGTGCCAGTAGTATGAGGCCTTTGAACACTGAAGCTTTCTTT; CDR3: CASSMRPLNTEAFF
V: TRBV27; D: .; J: TRBJ2-7; size: .; DNA: TGTGCCAGCAGTTACAGGGTATCCTACGAGCAGTACTTC; CDR3: CASSYRVSYEQYF
V: TRBV5-1; D: TRBD2; J: TRBJ2-7; size: .; DNA: TGCGCCAGCAGCTTGGGGACTAGCGGGGGAGAGCAGTACTTC; CDR3: CASSLGTSGGEQYF
V: TRBV28; D: .; J: TRBJ2-3; size: .; DNA: TGTGCCAGCAGCCTAGCTTTGGGCACAGATACGCAGTATTTT; CDR3: CASSLALGTDTQYF
V: TRBV5-1; D: .; J: TRBJ2-3; size: .; DNA: TGCGCCAGCAGCTTAGAACACACAGATACGCAGTATTTT; CDR3: CASSLEHTDTQYF
V: TRBV5-6; D: TRBD1; J: TRBJ2-3; size: .; DNA: TGTGCCAGCAGCAGAGGGGGCGCAGGTCAGACAGATACGCAGTATTTT; CDR3: CASSRGGAGQTDTQYF
V: TRBV5-4; D: .; J: TRBJ1-2; size: .; DNA: TGTGCCAGCATCCCATCCGGCTCAGGGAACGGCTACACCTTC; CDR3: CASIPSGSGNGYTF
V: TRBV27; D: TRBD2; J: TRBJ2-7; size: .; DNA: TGTGCCAGCGGTCCTAGCGGGGCCTACGAGCAGTACTTC; CDR3: CASGPSGAYEQYF
V: TRBV7-2; D: TRBD1; J: TRBJ2-2; size: .; DNA: TGTGCCAGCAGCCGGACAGGAAGAGGCGCCGGGGAGCTGTTTTTT; CDR3: CASSRTGRGAGELFF
V: TRBV28; D: TRBD1; J: TRBJ1-1; size: .; DNA: TGTGCCAGCAGTTCAATACGGACAGGGGGAGACACTGAAGCTTTCTTT; CDR3: CASSSIRTGGDTEAFF
V: TRBV5-1; D: .; J: TRBJ1-5; size: .; DNA: TGCGCCAGCAGCTTGGTGGGGGCTAGCAATCAGCCCCAGCATTTT; CDR3: CASSLVGASNQPQHF
V: TRBV4-1; D: TRBD1; J: TRBJ1-5; size: .; DNA: TGCGCCAGCAGCCAAGATCGGGGGACAGGGAGCAATCAGCCCCAGCATTTT; CDR3: CASSQDRGTGSNQPQHF
V: TRBV27; D: TRBD2; J: TRBJ2-1; size: .; DNA: TGTGCCAGCAGTTTTCTCACGACTAGCGTCTATGAGCAGTTCTTC; CDR3: CASSFLTTSVYEQFF
V: TRBV11-2; D: .; J: TRBJ2-5; size: .; DNA: TGTGCCAGCGTAGCGGCGACAGGGCGATCAAAGACCCAGTACTTC; CDR3: CASVAATGRSKTQYF
V: TRBV18; D: TRBD1; J: TRBJ1-1; size: .; DNA: TGTGCCAGCTCATCTCGAATTAGCTCACAGGGGGCTAACACTGAAGCTTTCTTT; CDR3: CASSSRISSQGANTEAFF
V: TRBV19; D: TRBD1; J: TRBJ1-2; size: .; DNA: TGTGCCAGTAGTTTCCGACAGGGGACCTATGGCTACACCTTC; CDR3: CASSFRQGTYGYTF
V: TRBV7-7; D: TRBD2; J: TRBJ2-1; size: .; DNA: TGTGCTAGCAGCCCGCAGAGCGGGAGGTCGAGTGAGCAGTTCTTC; CDR3: CASSPQSGRSSEQFF
V: TRBV14; D: .; J: TRBJ2-2; size: .; DNA: TGTGCCAGCAGCCAAATGACAGGGAACACCGGGGAGCTGTTTTTT; CDR3: CASSQMTGNTGELFF
V: TRBV25-1; D: .; J: TRBJ2-1; size: .; DNA: TGTGCCAGCAGTGAGAGCTTCAATGAGCAGTTCTTC; CDR3: CASSESFNEQFF
V: TRBV6-5; D: .; J: TRBJ1-1; size: once; DNA: TGTGCCAGCCTAAAAGGGGGCACTGAAGCTTTCTTT; CDR3: CASLKGGTEAFF
V: TRBV18; D: .; J: TRBJ1-1; size: .; DNA: TGTGCCAGCTCACCGAACGAGTATGAAGCTTTCTTT; CDR3: CASSPNEYEAFF
V: TRBV19; D: TRBD1; J: TRBJ2-1; size: .; DNA: TGTGCCAGTAGTAGGGGGGGGGACAGGGAGTACAATGAGCAGTTCTTC; CDR3: CASSRGGDREYNEQFF
V: TRBV30; D: .; J: TRBJ1-1; size: .; DNA: TGTGCCTGGAGTTCAGGGCCGAACACTGAAGCTTTCTTT; CDR3: CAWSSGPNTEAFF
V: TRBV25-1; D: TRBD1; J: TRBJ1-2; size: .; DNA: TGTGCCAGCAGTGCCGGGACAGGGAACTATGGCTACACCTTC; CDR3: CASSAGTGNYGYTF
V: TRBV7-9; D: .; J: TRBJ2-5; size: .; DNA: TGTGCCAGCAGCCCCCCGGGGTCCAGAGAGACCCAGTACTTC; CDR3: CASSPPGSRETQYF
V: TRBV7-2; D: TRBD2; J: TRBJ2-7; size: .; DNA: TGTGCCAGCAGCTTAAGCGGGACCTACGAGCAGTACTTC; CDR3: CASSLSGTYEQYF
V: TRBV4-3; D: .; J: TRBJ2-7; size: .; DNA: TGCGCCAGCAGCCAAGGGGCAGGGGCACCCGAGCAGTACTTC; CDR3: CASSQGAGAPEQYF
V: TRBV2; D: .; J: TRBJ1-2; size: .; DNA: TGTGCCAGATCCCTTAATTCAGGGAACTATGGCTACACCTTC; CDR3: CARSLNSGNYGYTF